This TCR beta chain was sequenced in a study of T cells in Graves' hyperthyroidism and ophthalmopathy (dated by TCRdb to about 2019). With regard to the full study: Peripheral blood samples were taken at initial diagnosis, before any treatment was given. TCR V-J signatures able to tell the groups apart were searched for in a discovery cohort of 90 to 100 patients, of whom more than 40 had Graves' ophthalmopathy and under 65 had stable Graves' hyperthyroidism. Whether ophthalmopathy could be predicted prospectively was tested in an independent validation cohort made up of fewer than 20 hyperthyroidism patients plus 17 patients who later progressed to ophthalmopathy. For training and testing, the 95 to 100 patients in the discovery cohort were randomly divided in a 7:3 ratio. In addition, the study compared T-cell repertoires in thyroid tissue and in blood from six Graves' hyperthyroidism patients. After blood sampling, hyperthyroidism patients were treated with methimazole at a starting dose of 30 mg daily, and ophthalmopathy patients were treated with high-dose intravenous methylprednisolone. TCR Vbeta CDR3 sequencing of 130 to 150 peripheral blood samples (over 40 ophthalmopathy, 75 hyperthyroidism and approximately 17 progressor patients) is reported in the paper.

Results and caveats for the whole study, not just this receptor: In validation, the model predicted progression to ophthalmopathy a median of about 6.8 months before onset, with over 60% sensitivity and around 76% specificity. A 13 V-J signature model separated ophthalmopathy from stable hyperthyroidism, with over 85% sensitivity and 81.08% specificity in cross-validation and 80%/75% in testing. No statistical method was used to fix the sample size in advance, and group allocation was not hidden from the investigators. Most expanded thyroid clonotypes (frequency above 0.001) were also detected in blood, a finding suggesting that blood repertoires may reflect thyroid immune responses.

Ophthalmopathy patients had moderately to severely active disease, Clinical Activity Score of at least 3, NOSPECS grade of at least 4, and duration under 3 months. Patients with uncontrolled infections, other autoimmune diseases, pregnancy or lactation were excluded. Diagnoses were based on clinical symptoms, serum thyroxine and TRAb, thyroid ultrasound and orbital computed tomography. PBMCs were separated from approximately 9.9 ml of fresh peripheral blood using Ficoll-Paque density gradient centrifugation. Trizol reagent was used to extract total RNA, and RNA quality was then checked on an Agilent 2100 Bioanalyzer. Taken from cysteine to phenylalanine, the CDR3 has 14 residues. The retained sequence is limited to the CDR3, 42 bases, with the frame set at the first base. Trimming at the junction amounts to 1 base on V and 2 bases on J, and the germline ends lie 9 bases apart. The CDR1 and CDR2 encoded by the germline V gene are KGHSH and LQKENI.

The TCR beta CDR3 regions were amplified from the RNA transcripts. The first round of RT-PCR for the TCR CDR3 was performed with the HTBI primer set and the Qiagen OneStep RT-PCR kit. A second multiplex PCR round built the libraries, followed by size selection and purification. Sequencing of the libraries was done on an Illumina HiSeq2000 using paired-end 100 bp reads. On the study's bioinformatics: SOAPnuke was used to process the raw data, with reads discarded if the reads contained adapters or uncalled bases, had a mean Phred below 15, or lacked an exact constant-primer or identifier match. COPE v1.2.5 was used to merge the high-quality paired reads, and each unique nucleotide sequence was defined as a clonotype. Clonotypes were aligned to IMGT TRBV, TRBD and TRBJ reference segments using MiTCR v1.1. Analysis was restricted to V-J combinations with a frequency above 0.0001, which covered roughly 99% of repertoires. The TCS score was defined as F50 (clonal expansion) divided by E x V (chaos), with BLOSUM62-based TCRdist calculated between CDR3 peptides within each V-J. Welch's t-statistics and random forest reduced several hundred V-J features to around 14, which were used in a naive Bayes classifier (R e1071). In TCRdb, the public reads were trimmed at Q25 with fastp and aligned with MiXCR, with productive beta chains retained. All rows with the same CDR3 protein become a single entry with the most common DNA and genes. What appears here as the V and J calls and clone size reflects TCRdb's work, not the paper's. The sample table records around 340,000 distinct CDR3 sequences; roughly 20% of these occur just once. Roughly a sixth of the sample rests with the top ten.

At least ten counts were recorded for this clonotype. Its antigen is not yet known. One base away there is no much larger clone; base qualities are not given. This chain is built from TRBV18 and TRBJ2-7, with no confident D gene call. Sequencing used blood. The TCR comes from a woman aged 40 to 50 with Graves' ophthalmopathy. CDR3 reads: CASSPLKGAYEQYF. The sequenced DNA: TGTGCCAGCTCACCACTCAAGGGCGCCTACGAGCAGTACTTC.